Shown below are 22 T cell receptor beta chains from a single sample sequenced in a study of T cell changes during pregnancy in multiple sclerosis. Repertoires were generated with immunoSEQ multiplex PCR, while TCRdb's copy carries only in-frame clones and drops some. In the table there are around 40,000 clones, 85% to 95% of which are singletons. This specimen consisted of CD8+ T cells from peripheral blood mononuclear cells, obtained in the third trimester of pregnancy. Receptor source: a female donor with multiple sclerosis, enrolled in a pregnancy study.

V usage is TRBV6-4 and J usage is TRBJ1-1; D may be TRBD1 (5 bases). Germline V gene lookup returns CDR1 MRHNA and CDR2 SNTAGT. Trimming cost V 3 bases and J 0 bases, with 8 bases left between them. This CDR3 has 14 residues. CDR3 bases: TGTGCCAGCAGTGAGACAGATATGAACACTGAAGCTTTCTTT. Translating gives CASSETDMNTEAFF.

This chain links TRBV2 with TRBJ1-4; weak D call: TRBD1 (5 bases). Trimming removed 4 bases at V and 6 bases at J, with 15 bases between. Germline V lookup: CDR1 SNHLY, CDR2 FYNNEI. CDR3 size: 15 residues. The CDR3 DNA reads TGTGCCAGCAGTGGCTCTGGGGCCCGGGATGAAAAACTGTTTTTT. It codes for CASSGSGARDEKLFF.

The chain joins TRBV15 to TRBJ1-4, with 8 bases aligning to TRBD1. This CDR3 has 12 amino acids. V lost 6 bases to trimming and J lost 10 bases; unmatched junction nucleotides: 4. Germline lookup yields CDR1 LNHNV and CDR2 YYDKDF (reference sequence). CDR3 protein: CATSSRGLKLFF. The CDR3 coding sequence is TGTGCCACCAGTAGCAGGGGGCTAAAACTGTTTTTT.

The chain has TRBV11-1 and TRBJ2-5; D may be TRBD2 (7 bases). The CDR3 sequence is 15 residues long. Germline CDR1 SGHAT, CDR2 FQDESV (reference sequence). The germline V and J ends were trimmed by 1 base and 4 bases, with 13 bases remaining between them. In DNA form, the CDR3 reads TGTGCCAGCAGCTTAGTGGGGGGGCCGGGAGAGACCCAGTACTTC. Its translation: CASSLVGGPGETQYF.

This clone was counted a single time. J is TRBJ1-2 and V is TRBV5-6; 8 bases agree with TRBD1. CDR1 and CDR2 (germline): SGHDT, YYEEEE. V was pared by 4 bases and J by 14 bases, with 13 bases of the junction left unmatched. This CDR3 is built from 13 residues. The CDR3 spells CASSPGQVGALTF. The CDR3 nucleotides read TGTGCCAGCAGCCCGGGACAGGTCGGGGCTCTAACCTTC.

A few counts support this clone. This chain uses TRBV30 with TRBJ1-5; unclear D gene. The CDR3 sequence is 13 residues long. Germline assignment: CDR1 GTSNPN and CDR2 SVGIG (reference sequence). Deletions cut 1 base from V and 0 bases from J, with 4 bases between. CDR3 in DNA: TGTGCCTGGAGTGCAGGTAGCAATCAGCCCCAGCATTTT. Translation: CAWSAGSNQPQHF.

The rearrangement links TRBV19 to TRBJ2-1; 12 positions agree with TRBD2. Germline CDR1 reads LNHDA; CDR2 reads SQIVND (reference sequence). CDR3 size: 15 residues. V lost 7 bases to trimming and J lost 8 bases; unmatched junction nucleotides: 9. The CDR3 protein is CASTPSGGAGHEQFF. The CDR3 DNA reads TGTGCCAGTACCCCTAGCGGGGGGGCCGGGCATGAGCAGTTCTTC.

The CDR3 protein is CSVPGLVPGELFF. The CDR3 bases are TGCAGCGTGCCGGGACTAGTACCCGGGGAGCTGTTTTTT. The J gene is TRBJ2-2, the V gene TRBV29-1, with 8 bases matching TRBD2. V dropped 6 bases and J dropped 6; count of bases not matched to a gene: 6. The germline gives CDR1 SQVTM, CDR2 ANQGSEA. The CDR3 runs 13 residues.

V usage is TRBV11-2 and J usage is TRBJ2-2, with 9 positions matching TRBD2. V gave up 6 bases and J gave up 7 bases; unmatched junction bases: 21. Germline V gene lookup returns CDR1 SGHAT and CDR2 FQNNGV. There are 19 residues in the CDR3. Written as DNA, the CDR3 is TGTGCCAGCAGTCCCCGTGGGCGGGGGGGCCGGTTGGGAGTCGGGGAGCTGTTTTTT. Its translation: CASSPRGRGGRLGVGELFF.

The DNA of the CDR3 is TGTGCCAGTAGTCCCTTCGGGACTAGCGGGGGGACCGGTAATACGCAGTATTTT. Protein: CASSPFGTSGGTGNTQYF. J is TRBJ2-3 and V is TRBV19; 15 bases fit TRBD2. The germline gives CDR1 LNHDA, CDR2 SQIVND (reference sequence). This CDR3 region has 18 residues. V lost 5 bases to trimming and J lost 7 bases; unmatched junction nucleotides: 13.

This clone was counted once. J is TRBJ2-2 and V is TRBV6-4; 7 positions match TRBD2. Germline CDR1 reads MRHNA; CDR2 reads SNTAGT. V lost 8 bases to trimming and J lost 1 base; unmatched junction nucleotides: 10. The CDR3 has 16 amino acids. This CDR3 is CASSRLGGGNTGELFF. The CDR3 region has the DNA TGTGCCAGCTCTCGCCTGGGCGGGGGGAACACCGGGGAGCTGTTTTTT.

The chain couples TRBV9 to TRBJ1-6; maybe TRBD1 (5 bases). The CDR3 is 14 residues long. CDR1 is SGDLS, CDR2 YYNGEE, per germline. V was cut by 0 bases and J by 12 bases, with 13 bases left in between. This CDR3 reads CASSVALQGEPLHF. The CDR3 nucleotides are TGTGCCAGCAGCGTAGCTCTGCAGGGTGAACCCCTCCACTTT.

The chain has TRBV6-1 and TRBJ1-6, with a weak D call TRBD1 (6 bases). The CDR3 length is 14 residues. The V gene lost 3 bases and the J gene lost 11 bases, with 14 bases spanning the gap. Germline lookup yields CDR1 MNHNS and CDR2 SASEGT. CDR3 DNA: TGTGCCAGCAGTGATGAGGGGGAATTTACACCCCTCCACTTT. Translated, it gives CASSDEGEFTPLHF.

V and J are TRBV20-1 and TRBJ1-1, with D hard to call. Between the trimmed V and J ends, which lost 7 bases and 9 bases, there was a span of 12 bases. The V gene's germline CDR1 is DFQATT and CDR2 SNEGSKA (reference sequence). The CDR3 has 10 amino acids. CDR3 sequence: CSGRSYQAFF. The CDR3 bases are TGCAGTGGACGGAGTTACCAAGCTTTCTTT.

The sample holds one count of this clone. V usage is TRBV9 and J usage is TRBJ1-4; 7 nucleotides line up with TRBD1. J lost 4 bases, V lost 3 bases, and 6 bases had no gene match. Germline V gene lookup returns CDR1 SGDLS and CDR2 YYNGEE. The CDR3 extends over 15 amino acids. CDR3 in DNA: TGTGCCAGCAGCGCCACAGGGGCGAATAATGAAAAACTGTTTTTT. Translating gives CASSATGANNEKLFF. The complete variable domain, with remaining parts taken from reference TRBV9 and TRBJ1-4, reads DSGVTQTPKHLITATGQRVTLRCSPRSGDLSVYWYQQSLDQGLQFLIQYYNGEERAKGNILERFSAQQFPDLHSELNLSSLELGDSALYFCASSATGANNEKLFFGSGTQLSVL.

The chain joins TRBV29-1 to TRBJ2-3; D possibly corresponds to TRBD2 (6 bases). This CDR3 is 12 amino acids long. Germline V gene sequence: CDR1 SQVTM, CDR2 ANQGSEA. V lost 4 bases and J lost 6, with 11 bases in between. CDR3 DNA sequence: TGCAGCGTTGGACTAGGAACGGATACGCAGTATTTT. Its protein is CSVGLGTDTQYF.

The chain has TRBV11-2 and TRBJ1-1, with D maybe TRBD1 (5 bases). Germline V gives CDR1 SGHAT, CDR2 FQNNGV. The CDR3 loop spans 14 amino acids. The V end lost 5 bases, the J end lost 4 bases, and 14 bases lay between the germline ends. The CDR3 here is CASSPGERATEAFF. CDR3 nucleotides: TGTGCCAGCAGCCCGGGGGAACGGGCCACTGAAGCTTTCTTT.

This rearrangement joins TRBV14 to TRBJ2-1; 9 positions match TRBD2. CDR1 SGHDN and CDR2 FVKESK come from the germline V gene. V was pared by 4 bases and J by 5 bases, with 6 bases of the junction left unmatched. CDR3 length equals 15 residues. CDR3 amino acids: CASSLRGGLHNEQFF. The CDR3 nucleotides read TGTGCCAGCAGCCTGCGGGGGGGCCTGCACAATGAGCAGTTCTTC.

The chain is built from TRBV2 and TRBJ2-3; 11 bases match TRBD2. Germline-derived CDR1 and CDR2 are SNHLY and FYNNEI. With 6 bases clipped from V and 2 bases from J, the junction kept 7 bases outside the gene matches. The CDR3 runs 16 residues. The DNA of the CDR3 is TGTGCCAGCAGAGGGACTAGCGGCTATTCCACAGATACGCAGTATTTT. It yields the protein CASRGTSGYSTDTQYF.

The chain recombines TRBV25-1 with TRBJ2-2; no firm D call. This CDR3 is built from 18 residues. CDR1 MGHDK and CDR2 SYGVNS come from the germline V gene. Trimming stripped 1 base from V and 0 bases from J, with 15 bases between. DNA of the CDR3: TGTGCCAGCAGTGAATCGCGGAACTTCGCCTCGAACACCGGGGAGCTGTTTTTT. Its protein product is CASSESRNFASNTGELFF.

The chain couples TRBV5-1 to TRBJ1-4, with 7 bases fitting TRBD1. CDR1 and CDR2 from the germline V gene are SGHRS and YFSETQ. The CDR3 totals 15 residues. V dropped 6 bases and J dropped 8; count of bases not matched to a gene: 13. CDR3 residues: CASTAENTGVEKLFF. CDR3 coding DNA: TGCGCCAGCACCGCCGAAAACACAGGGGTCGAAAAACTGTTTTTT.

This clone was detected only a few times. The chain joins TRBV6-4 to TRBJ2-5, with 10 positions matching TRBD2. The germline V gene has CDR1 MRHNA and CDR2 SNTAGT. V was pared by 3 bases and J by 2 bases, with 3 bases of the junction left unmatched. CDR3 length: 15 residues. The CDR3, as DNA: TGTGCCAGCAGTGAAACTAGCGGGGAGCAAGAGACCCAGTACTTC. It encodes CASSETSGEQETQYF.